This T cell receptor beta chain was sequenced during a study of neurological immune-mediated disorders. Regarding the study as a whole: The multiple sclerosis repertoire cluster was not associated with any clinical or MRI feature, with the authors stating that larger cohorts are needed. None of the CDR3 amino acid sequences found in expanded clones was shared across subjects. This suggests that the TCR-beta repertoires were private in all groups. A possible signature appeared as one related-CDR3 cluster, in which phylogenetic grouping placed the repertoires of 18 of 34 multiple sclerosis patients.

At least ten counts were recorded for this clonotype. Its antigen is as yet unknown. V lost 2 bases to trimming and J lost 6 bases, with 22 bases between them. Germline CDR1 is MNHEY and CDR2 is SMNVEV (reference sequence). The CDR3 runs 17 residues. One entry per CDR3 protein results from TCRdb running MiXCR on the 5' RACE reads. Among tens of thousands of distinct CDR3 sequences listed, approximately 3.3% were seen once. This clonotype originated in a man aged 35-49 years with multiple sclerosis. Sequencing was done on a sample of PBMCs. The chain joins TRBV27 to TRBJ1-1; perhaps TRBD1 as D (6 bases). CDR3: CASSLAGTTYRASEAFF. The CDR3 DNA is TGTGCCAGCAGTTTAGCGGGGACGACTTACAGGGCTTCTGAAGCTTTCTTT.